One and the same sample provided the 3 T cell receptor beta chains below, sequenced in a study of blood T cell repertoires in COVID-19. This table comes from immunoSEQ multiplex PCR, and its TCRdb copy is limited to in-frame clones, with some not included. The sample consists of some 400,000 clones, approximately 93% of them appearing once. Sequencing used PBMCs or T cells enriched from blood (not recorded which). The receptors were gathered from a woman aged 40 to 55 who had been exposed to COVID-19.

V and J are TRBV7-9 and TRBJ2-1; 9 bases are shared with TRBD2. The CDR3 contains 19 residues. The germline V gene has CDR1 SEHNR and CDR2 FQNEAQ (reference sequence). V lost 8 bases to trimming and J lost 7 bases; unmatched junction nucleotides: 24. The CDR3 nucleotides read TGTGCCAGCCGCCGCCGGGGCGGGGGCGGGGGGGCCTCATGGAATGAGCAGTTCTTC. Translating gives CASRRRGGGGGASWNEQFF.

The count of this clone is one. The chain has TRBV12-3 or TRBV12-4 and TRBJ1-1; no clear D. Trimming pared 5 bases from V and 8 bases from J, leaving 9 bases between. The CDR3 runs to 11 residues. The CDR3 here is CASSRTAEAFF. Here the CDR3 DNA reads TGTGCCAGCAGTCGAACAGCAGAAGCTTTCTTT.

V gene TRBV7-9 combines with J gene TRBJ2-2; D remains ambiguous. Germline CDR1 and CDR2: SEHNR and FQNEAQ (reference sequence). This CDR3 is built from 15 residues. The ends were cut back, 4 bases at V and 7 bases at J, with 16 bases in the middle. The chain's CDR3 is CASSYKAAAVGELFF. Here the CDR3 DNA reads TGTGCCAGCAGCTACAAGGCGGCGGCCGTCGGGGAGCTGTTTTTT.